This T cell receptor beta chain originates from a study of blood T cell repertoires in COVID-19. Study context: The United States, Italy and Spain were the sources of the acute and convalescent COVID-19 samples. The cDNA or gDNA used as material had been derived from T cells, B-cell-depleted T cells, or PBMCs.

Original data processing: Estimation of nucleated cell counts was performed using reference gene primer amplification. Sequencing was performed with immunoSEQ multiplex PCR; in TCRdb, only in-frame clones are kept and a portion is missing. The D gene and trimming were derived from the DNA, and the V and J assignments and clone size from that table. The sample holds about 110,000 clones; 75% to 90% are singletons and the top ten take approximately 7.9%. Sequencing was carried out using peripheral blood. The receptor comes from a man aged 65-85 years with acute or convalescent COVID-19.

Here the CDR3 DNA reads TGCGCCAGCAGCCCGCGGACAGGGGCCCTCACTGAAGCTTTCTTT. Translating gives CASSPRTGALTEAFF. The V call is TRBV5-1, the J call TRBJ1-1, with 9 bases that match TRBD1. The junction had 8 bases not matched to a gene; V was cut back by 4 bases and J by 4 bases. There are 15 residues in the CDR3. CDR1 and CDR2 (germline): SGHRS, YFSETQ.